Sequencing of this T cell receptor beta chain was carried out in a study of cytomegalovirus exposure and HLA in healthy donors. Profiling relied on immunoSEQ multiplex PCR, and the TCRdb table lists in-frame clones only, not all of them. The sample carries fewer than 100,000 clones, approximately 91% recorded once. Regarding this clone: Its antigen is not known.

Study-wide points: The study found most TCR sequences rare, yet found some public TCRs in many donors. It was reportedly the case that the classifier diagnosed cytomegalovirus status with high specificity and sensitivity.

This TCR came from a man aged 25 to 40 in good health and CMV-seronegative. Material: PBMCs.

This CDR3 is CASSFPPGGVETQYF. Here the CDR3 DNA reads TGTGCCAGCAGTTTTCCCCCGGGGGGCGTTGAGACCCAGTACTTC. V is TRBV28 and J is TRBJ2-5; the D gene is possibly TRBD2 (7 bases). The CDR3 totals 15 residues. Per the germline V gene, CDR1 is MDHEN and CDR2 is SYDVKM. Trimming removed 3 bases from V and 5 bases from J, with 16 bases in between.